This passage covers 23 T cell receptor beta chains from one sample sequenced in a study of OX40 agonist ivuxolimab in advanced cancers. Repertoires were generated with immunoSEQ multiplex PCR, while TCRdb's copy carries only in-frame clones and drops some. This table has roughly 76,000 clones, roughly 92% appearing once. Here the sequenced sample was CD4+ or CD8+ T cells sorted from blood, taken in a trial of the OX40 agonist ivuxolimab. Every receptor here comes from an adult with an advanced solid tumor such as melanoma, head and neck, liver or kidney cancer.

This chain connects TRBV11-3 to TRBJ2-3; TRBD2 aligns across 15 bases. The length of the CDR3 is 15 residues. V lost 5 bases and J lost 6; bases outside the gene matches: 3. Per the germline V gene, CDR1 is SGHNT and CDR2 is YENEEA. The CDR3 DNA sequence: TGTGCCAGCAGCCGCGGGACTAGCGGGGGGGATACGCAGTATTTT. Amino acids: CASSRGTSGGDTQYF. Using reference TRBV11-3 and TRBJ2-3 for the parts outside the CDR3, the full variable domain is EAGVVQSPRYKIIEKKQPVAFWCNPISGHNTLYWYLQNLGQGPELLIRYENEEAVDDSQLPKDRFSAERLKGVDSTLKIQPAELGDSAVYLCASSRGTSGGDTQYFGPGTRLTVL.

For the CDR3, the DNA is TGTGCCAGCAGCTTAGCAGTCTTTGCAGGGGGCAGTGGTGGCACAGATACGCAGTATTTT. It codes for CASSLAVFAGGSGGTDTQYF. This chain connects TRBV7-2 to TRBJ2-3, with 8 bases fitting TRBD1. This CDR3 contains 20 residues. V was clipped by 0 bases and J by 1 base; unmatched bases: 15. Per germline, CDR1 SGHTA and CDR2 FQGNSA.

Details on this clone: The junction does not match germline at one end; this may be a read error. This specimen includes other DNA sequences encoding the same CDR3. The rearrangement joins TRBV7-9 to TRBJ1-2; D perhaps matches TRBD1 (5 bases). This CDR3 region has 16 residues. Germline CDR1 reads SEHNR; CDR2 reads FQNEAQ (reference sequence). CDR3 sequence reads: CASSQGGQGLPIGYTF. The CDR3 DNA follows: TGTGCCAGCAGCCAAGGAGGGCAGGGCTTACCTATAGGCTACACTTTC.

V is TRBV7-9 and J is TRBJ1-1, with D possibly matching TRBD1 (5 bases). The germline V gene encodes CDR1 SEHNR and CDR2 FQNEAQ (reference sequence). CDR3 size: 13 residues. V lost 5 bases to trimming and J lost 4 bases, with 11 bases between them. CDR3 in amino acids: CASSPRQSTEAFF. CDR3 in DNA: TGTGCCAGCAGCCCGCGACAGTCCACTGAAGCTTTCTTT.

The chain links TRBV6-1 to TRBJ2-7; 8 nucleotides align to TRBD1. Per the germline V gene, CDR1 is MNHNS and CDR2 is SASEGT. V gave up 6 bases and J gave up 3 bases; unmatched junction bases: 10. The CDR3 is 15 amino acids. CDR3 DNA: TGTGCCAGCAGGGGGCCGGGACAGGTTCACTACGAGCAGTACTTC. It is translated as CASRGPGQVHYEQYF.

This chain joins TRBV27 and TRBJ2-3; unclear D gene. The V end was cut by 5 bases, the J end by 2 bases, with 5 bases between. The CDR3 has 12 amino acids. Germline V gene data show CDR1 as MNHEY and CDR2 as SMNVEV (reference sequence). The chain's CDR3 is CASSETTDTQYF. CDR3 in DNA: TGTGCCAGCAGTGAGACCACAGATACGCAGTATTTT.

The chain couples TRBV9 to TRBJ2-1; 8 nucleotides match TRBD1. Unmatched junction bases numbered 6, after V lost 0 bases and J lost 10 bases. Looked up from germline, CDR1 is SGDLS and CDR2 is YYNGEE. CDR3 length equals 14 residues. CDR3 coding DNA: TGTGCCAGCAGCGTAGGGCAGGGGGCTGAAGAGCAGTTCTTC. Translating it yields CASSVGQGAEEQFF.

The chain joins TRBV9 to TRBJ1-6; D is ambiguous. The CDR3 is 12 residues long. CDR1 and CDR2 (germline): SGDLS, YYNGEE. Trimming shortened V by 1 base and J by 10 bases, and 6 bases separated the two germline ends. The CDR3 sequence: CASSVLGSPLHF. CDR3 nucleotide sequence: TGTGCCAGCAGCGTATTGGGATCACCCCTCCACTTT.

CDR3 bases: TGTGCCAGCAGCTTACGGGTCTCTGGAAACACCATATATTTT. Translated, it gives CASSLRVSGNTIYF. This chain links TRBV13 with TRBJ1-3; D not certain. From germline, CDR1 is PRHDT and CDR2 FYEKMQ (reference sequence). The CDR3 totals 14 residues. V lost 2 bases and J 0 bases, leaving 5 bases between the germline ends.

The chain combines TRBV19 with TRBJ2-3; TRBD1 agrees at 7 bases. With V trimmed by 3 bases and J by 2 bases, 5 bases remained unmatched. The length of the CDR3 is 15 residues. Per the germline V gene, CDR1 is LNHDA and CDR2 is SQIVND (reference sequence). This CDR3 reads CASSMGQTLTDTQYF. The CDR3 region has the DNA TGTGCCAGTAGTATGGGACAGACCCTCACAGATACGCAGTATTTT.

The chain links TRBV2 to TRBJ2-2; 7 nucleotides align to TRBD2. The CDR3 sequence is 17 residues long. The germline gives CDR1 SNHLY, CDR2 FYNNEI. V shed 2 bases and J 3 bases; nucleotides not matched to a gene: 9. CDR3 nucleotides: TGTGCCAGCAGTGAATTTATGAGCGGGGCGGACACCGGGGAGCTGTTTTTT. Encoded protein: CASSEFMSGADTGELFF.

The V call is TRBV29-1, the J call TRBJ1-3, with 9 nucleotides matching TRBD1. The V and J ends lost 2 bases and 2 bases, in that order; junction bases with no gene match: 1. The CDR3 extends over 14 amino acids. Per the germline V gene, CDR1 is SQVTM and CDR2 is ANQGSEA. The CDR3 DNA reads TGCAGCGTTGAAACAGGGGGCGCTGGAAACACCATATATTTT. Protein: CSVETGGAGNTIYF.

CDR3 in DNA: TGTGCCAGCAGTTTAGGACTAGCGGGGATCTACAATGAGCAGTTCTTC. Its translation is CASSLGLAGIYNEQFF. The genes are TRBV6-6 and TRBJ2-1; 12 bases line up with TRBD2. In germline, CDR1 is MNHNY, CDR2 SVGAGI (reference sequence). After removal of 4 bases from V and 3 bases from J, the junction contained 4 bases not matched to a gene. CDR3 length: 16 amino acids.

This chain links TRBV4-1 with TRBJ1-5; D is unresolved. V gave up 5 bases and J gave up 1 base, with 6 bases separating them. CDR3 length: 13 residues. Germline V CDR1 and CDR2: MGHRA, YSYEKL. The CDR3 DNA follows: TGCGCCAGCAGCGGGCACAGCAATCAGCCCCAGCATTTT. Its translation: CASSGHSNQPQHF.

The V gene is TRBV6-5, the J gene TRBJ2-3; D is perhaps TRBD1 or TRBD2 (6 bases each). Trimming shortened V by 0 bases and J by 1 base, and 11 bases separated the two germline ends. CDR3 size: 16 residues. From germline, CDR1 is MNHEY and CDR2 SVGAGI. In nucleotides, the CDR3 is TGTGCCAGCAGTTACTCGAAGGGGGGCGGCACAGATACGCAGTATTTT. Amino acids: CASSYSKGGGTDTQYF.

V is TRBV7-2 and J is TRBJ2-3; 9 nucleotides align to TRBD2. CDR1 and CDR2 from the germline V gene are SGHTA and FQGNSA. V lost 5 bases, J lost 3 bases, and 18 bases stayed unmatched. The CDR3 is 19 amino acids. CDR3 nucleotides: TGTGCCAGCAGCCGAAATCCCCGGGGGAGTAGCGGGGGAACAGATACGCAGTATTTT. It is translated as CASSRNPRGSSGGTDTQYF.

The V gene is TRBV12-5, the J gene TRBJ2-7; D is perhaps TRBD1 (5 bases). The CDR3 runs to 15 residues. With 4 bases removed from V and 4 bases from J, the gap between germline ends came to 17 bases. Germline CDR1 is LGHNT and CDR2 is FRNRAP. CDR3 amino acids: CASGSSGMGSYEQYF. CDR3 in DNA: TGTGCTAGTGGTTCCTCAGGGATGGGGTCGTACGAGCAGTACTTC.

The count of this clone is one. The chain combines TRBV7-6 with TRBJ2-6, with TRBD2 matching over 7 bases. The CDR3 has 18 residues. The germline CDR1 and CDR2 sequences are SGHVS and FNYEAQ. V dropped 5 bases and J dropped 0; count of bases not matched to a gene: 10. Here the CDR3 DNA reads TGTGCCAGCAGCAGAACCCCGGGGGGTCACTCTGGGGCCAACGTCCTGACTTTC. Translating gives CASSRTPGGHSGANVLTF.

This chain uses TRBV19 with TRBJ2-2, with D perhaps assigned TRBD1 or TRBD2 (5 bases each). This CDR3 has 13 amino acids. With 1 base removed from V and 6 bases from J, the gap between germline ends came to 6 bases. Germline V gene lookup returns CDR1 LNHDA and CDR2 SQIVND (reference sequence). CDR3 sequence (DNA): TGTGCCAGTAGTATAGGAGGGGCCGGGGAGCTGTTTTTT. Protein sequence: CASSIGGAGELFF.

The chain carries TRBV30 and TRBJ2-1; 8 bases fit TRBD1. Germline-derived CDR1 and CDR2 are GTSNPN and SVGIG (reference sequence). V gave up 1 base and J gave up 1 base; unmatched junction bases: 3. The CDR3 is 15 amino acids. DNA for the CDR3: TGTGCCTGGAGTGCGAGGACAGGGTCCTACAATGAGCAGTTCTTC. This translates into CAWSARTGSYNEQFF.

This sequence joins TRBV27 and TRBJ1-2; D may be TRBD1 (6 bases). Trimming left V 3 bases short and J 2 bases short, with 19 bases between. Looked up from germline, CDR1 is MNHEY and CDR2 is SMNVEV (reference sequence). The CDR3 covers 17 residues. The CDR3 is CASSFFPIRQVNYGYTF. CDR3 sequence (DNA): TGTGCCAGCAGTTTTTTCCCCATCAGACAGGTCAACTATGGCTACACCTTC.

This sequence joins TRBV27 and TRBJ2-3, with D perhaps matching TRBD1 or TRBD2 (5 bases each). This CDR3 has 14 residues. V gave up 3 bases and J gave up 2 bases, with 9 bases separating them. Germline V gene lookup returns CDR1 MNHEY and CDR2 SMNVEV (reference sequence). This CDR3 is CASSFSGATDTQYF. The DNA of the CDR3 is TGTGCCAGCAGTTTTTCCGGGGCCACAGATACGCAGTATTTT.

The chain employs TRBV4-1 and TRBJ2-3; D not certain. Germline V gene data show CDR1 as MGHRA and CDR2 as YSYEKL. The CDR3 is 14 amino acids. Trimming pared 1 base from V and 4 bases from J, leaving 9 bases between. The chain's CDR3 is CASSQVDDPDTQYF. CDR3 bases: TGCGCCAGCAGCCAAGTTGATGACCCAGATACGCAGTATTTT.